The 25 T cell receptor beta chains presented below share a single source sample, sequenced in a study of blood T cell repertoires in COVID-19. Clones were sequenced by immunoSEQ multiplex PCR, and TCRdb holds only the in-frame ones, with some missing. The data show about 140,000 clones, 75% to 80% seen once. The specimen sequenced was PBMCs or T cells enriched from blood (not recorded which). These receptors came from a woman in her forties or fifties who had recovered from COVID-19.

V gene TRBV5-1 combines with J gene TRBJ2-3, with 14 bases aligning to TRBD2. The CDR3 totals 17 residues. With 4 bases clipped from V and 2 bases from J, the junction kept 6 bases outside the gene matches. CDR1 is SGHRS, CDR2 YFSETQ, per germline. DNA for the CDR3: TGCGCCAGCAGCGCTAGACTAGCGGGGGGGAACACAGATACGCAGTATTTT. It translates to CASSARLAGGNTDTQYF.

The rearrangement uses TRBV18 and TRBJ2-4, with 9 bases lining up with TRBD1. The CDR3 loop spans 14 amino acids. Trimming removed 5 bases from V and 9 bases from J; junction bases left unmatched: 8. Germline loops: CDR1 KGHSH, CDR2 LQKENI. The CDR3 loop is CASSSTGGGGIQYF. CDR3 in DNA: TGTGCCAGCTCATCCACAGGGGGCGGTGGCATTCAGTACTTC. The whole variable domain, filled in from reference TRBV18 and TRBJ2-4, reads NAGVMQNPRHLVRRRGQEARLRCSPMKGHSHVYWYRQLPEEGLKFMVYLQKENIIDESGMPKERFSAEFPKEGPSILRIQQVVRGDSAAYFCASSSTGGGGIQYFGAGTRLSVL.

This clone showed up just once. V usage is TRBV9 and J usage is TRBJ1-1; 7 positions agree with TRBD1. CDR1 is SGDLS and CDR2 is YYNGEE in the germline V gene. V lost 3 bases and J lost 4; bases outside the gene matches: 6. The CDR3 covers 14 residues. The CDR3 DNA is TGTGCCAGCAGCGGATTTCGACAGGGCACTGAAGCTTTCTTT. Amino acid sequence: CASSGFRQGTEAFF.

The chain recombines TRBV3-1 (or the pseudogene TRBV3-2) with TRBJ2-5, with D possibly matching TRBD1 (6 bases). This CDR3 comprises 13 residues. Germline assignment: CDR1 LGHDT and CDR2 YNNKEL (reference sequence). V was shortened by 4 bases and J by 5 bases, with 11 bases between the two germline ends. In DNA form, the CDR3 reads TGTGCCAGCAGCCCTCCCCAGGGGGAGACCCAGTACTTC. Translation: CASSPPQGETQYF.

V usage is TRBV11-1 and J usage is TRBJ2-2, with D perhaps TRBD2 (6 bases). Germline values: CDR1 SGHAT, CDR2 FQDESV (reference sequence). This CDR3 has 16 residues. V gave up 4 bases and J gave up 1 base, with 13 bases separating them. The CDR3 nucleotides read TGTGCCAGCAGCTCCCGCGGGGCGGGGAACACCGGGGAGCTGTTTTTT. Amino acid sequence: CASSSRGAGNTGELFF.

This clone occurred a few times. This chain links TRBV5-1 with TRBJ1-2, with 8 bases aligning to TRBD1. The CDR3 runs to 16 residues. The V gene's germline CDR1 is SGHRS and CDR2 YFSETQ. Trimming cost V 0 bases and J 8 bases; bases outside gene matches: 12. The CDR3 here is CASSLEGDRSNRGYTF. CDR3 in DNA: TGCGCCAGCAGCTTGGAAGGGGACAGGTCGAACCGGGGCTACACCTTC.

CDR3 coding DNA: TGTGCCAGCAGCGTCAGCGGGGGGGACGCAGATACGCAGTATTTT. Its translation is CASSVSGGDADTQYF. This rearrangement joins TRBV9 to TRBJ2-3; 10 bases are shared with TRBD2. Unmatched junction bases numbered 4, after V lost 2 bases and J lost 4 bases. This CDR3 has 15 residues. Germline CDR1 SGDLS, CDR2 YYNGEE.

This rearrangement joins TRBV6-5 to TRBJ1-4, with D unclear. The V gene's germline CDR1 is MNHEY and CDR2 SVGAGI. There are 15 residues in the CDR3. V was shortened by 10 bases and J by 8 bases, with 23 bases between the two germline ends. The CDR3 DNA follows: TGTGCCATCTCCAACCAAGATGAGGCGTTGGAAAAACTGTTTTTT. It specifies CAISNQDEALEKLFF.

As regards this clone: The junction departs from germline at one end; a sequencing error may be responsible. The J gene is TRBJ1-2, the V gene TRBV30; the D is unclear. In germline, CDR1 is GTSNPN, CDR2 SVGIG (reference sequence). CDR3 length equals 13 residues. Here the CDR3 DNA reads TGTGCCTCGGCCCTTCTAGACCGTGGAGGCTGCACCTTC. It yields the protein CASALLDRGGCTF.

This chain links TRBV4-1 with TRBJ2-6; a possible D gene is TRBD1 (6 bases). V was pared by 3 bases and J by 14 bases, with 14 bases between. The CDR3 extends over 13 amino acids. From germline, CDR1 is MGHRA and CDR2 YSYEKL. The DNA of the CDR3 is TGCGCCAGCAGCCAGCCAACCCAGGGGTTCCTGACTTTC. It translates to CASSQPTQGFLTF.

The chain uses TRBV30 and TRBJ1-1; TRBD1 is a possible D gene (6 bases). The CDR3 runs to 13 residues. V was trimmed by 4 bases and J by 4 bases, leaving 13 bases between them. Germline CDR1 and CDR2: GTSNPN and SVGIG (reference sequence). The CDR3: CAWTPRQATEAFF. In nucleotides, the CDR3 is TGTGCCTGGACCCCCCGACAGGCCACTGAAGCTTTCTTT.

The chain employs TRBV9 and TRBJ1-2, with D tentatively TRBD1 (5 bases). Germline CDR1 SGDLS, CDR2 YYNGEE. Trimming took 0 bases from V and 0 from J, leaving 9 bases between them. The CDR3 extends over 15 amino acids. The CDR3, as DNA: TGTGCCAGCAGCGTAGGACGACAGACTAACTATGGCTACACCTTC. Amino acid sequence: CASSVGRQTNYGYTF.

The J gene is TRBJ1-5, the V gene TRBV2; TRBD1 matches 7 bases. The CDR3 runs to 15 residues. Losses at the gene ends were 1 base for V and 3 bases for J; bases not matched to a gene: 3. Germline V lookup: CDR1 SNHLY, CDR2 FYNNEI. The CDR3 DNA reads as TGTGCCAGCAGTGAAGAGGACAGGTTCAATCAGCCCCAGCATTTT. Its protein is CASSEEDRFNQPQHF.

The chain employs TRBV14 and TRBJ2-1, with D perhaps matching TRBD1 (7 bases). Per germline, CDR1 SGHDN and CDR2 FVKESK. Trimming took off 3 bases at V and 10 bases at J, with 13 bases between the two ends. The CDR3 length is 13 residues. CDR3 sequence: CASSHTAGGEQFF. The CDR3 nucleotides read TGTGCCAGCAGCCATACAGCAGGGGGGGAGCAGTTCTTC.

This clone has a single count. The chain has TRBV29-1 and TRBJ2-5; 7 nucleotides agree with TRBD1. V lost 6 bases and J lost 6; bases outside the gene matches: 10. This CDR3 spans 13 amino acids. Germline V CDR1 and CDR2: SQVTM, ANQGSEA. The CDR3 loop is CSVETGEWKTQYF. Here the CDR3 DNA reads TGCAGCGTGGAAACAGGGGAATGGAAGACCCAGTACTTC.

The chain has TRBV6-1 and TRBJ1-5; 7 nucleotides match TRBD1. The trim removed 3 bases at V and 7 bases at J, leaving 6 bases unmatched. Germline V gene lookup returns CDR1 MNHNS and CDR2 SASEGT. This CDR3 has 14 residues. The CDR3 DNA reads TGTGCCAGCAGTGAGACAGGGCTCAGGCAGCCCCAGCATTTT. Protein product: CASSETGLRQPQHF.

This chain links TRBV11-2 with TRBJ2-5; 11 bases align to TRBD2. CDR3 length equals 15 residues. V lost 5 bases to trimming and J lost 2 bases; unmatched junction nucleotides: 4. Looked up from germline, CDR1 is SGHAT and CDR2 is FQNNGV. CDR3 sequence (DNA): TGTGCCAGCAGCCCGAGACTAGCGGGGCAAGAGACCCAGTACTTC. Protein: CASSPRLAGQETQYF.

The V gene is TRBV27, the J gene TRBJ1-4, with D tentatively TRBD1 (6 bases). Germline V CDR1 and CDR2: MNHEY, SMNVEV (reference sequence). This CDR3 has 16 amino acids. The V end was cut by 4 bases, the J end by 0 bases, with 12 bases between. CDR3 sequence: CASSSREGATNEKLFF. CDR3 coding DNA: TGTGCCAGCAGTTCGCGGGAGGGGGCAACTAATGAAAAACTGTTTTTT.

The gene calls are TRBV2 and TRBJ2-1, with D perhaps matching TRBD1 (6 bases). CDR1 is SNHLY and CDR2 is FYNNEI in the germline V gene. This CDR3 spans 15 amino acids. V was cut by 3 bases and J by 0 bases, with 9 bases left in between. Here the CDR3 reads CASSESGDSYNEQFF. The CDR3 DNA reads as TGTGCCAGCAGTGAGTCAGGGGACTCCTACAATGAGCAGTTCTTC.

This rearrangement joins TRBV5-5 to TRBJ2-1, with 9 bases matching TRBD1. This CDR3 has 16 residues. The V gene end was trimmed by 3 bases and the J gene end by 6 bases; junction bases not matched to a gene: 10. Germline CDR1 SGHKS, CDR2 YYEKEE (reference sequence). The CDR3 protein is CASSSQGAPRSNEQFF. The CDR3 DNA sequence: TGTGCCAGCAGCTCACAGGGGGCCCCAAGGAGCAATGAGCAGTTCTTC.

CDR3 protein: CASSHQRGDSGSTDTQYF. Written as DNA, the CDR3 is TGTGCCAGCAGCCACCAAAGGGGGGATAGCGGGAGCACAGATACGCAGTATTTT. The chain employs TRBV3-1 (or the pseudogene TRBV3-2) and TRBJ2-3; D is perhaps TRBD2 (7 bases). Trimming removed 3 bases from V and 0 bases from J, with 19 bases in between. CDR1 and CDR2 (germline): LGHDT, YNNKEL (reference sequence). CDR3 length: 18 residues.

The chain couples TRBV7-9 to TRBJ1-4; D is ambiguous. The V gene's germline CDR1 is SEHNR and CDR2 FQNEAQ (reference sequence). This CDR3 spans 15 amino acids. Trimming shortened V by 4 bases and J by 8 bases, and 17 bases separated the two germline ends. CDR3 sequence reads: CASSSPVFGVEKLFF. In nucleotides, the CDR3 is TGTGCCAGCAGCTCCCCTGTATTCGGGGTCGAAAAACTGTTTTTT. Full variable domain (missing parts from reference TRBV7-9 and TRBJ1-4): DTGVSQNPRHKITKRGQNVTFRCDPISEHNRLYWYRQTLGQGPEFLTYFQNEAQLEKSRLLSDRFSAERPKGSFSTLEIQRTEQGDSAMYLCASSSPVFGVEKLFFGSGTQLSVL.

The genes are TRBV6-9 and TRBJ2-7; 9 bases match TRBD1. The CDR3 runs 14 residues. V lost 4 bases, J lost 4 bases, and 5 bases stayed unmatched. CDR1 and CDR2 from the germline V gene are MNHGY and SVAAGI. This CDR3 reads CASSSGTGLYEQYF. In DNA form, the CDR3 reads TGTGCCAGCAGTTCAGGGACAGGGTTGTACGAGCAGTACTTC.

There are a few counts of this clone. The genes are TRBV7-3 and TRBJ1-1, with D maybe TRBD1 (6 bases). CDR1 and CDR2 from the germline V gene are SGHTA and FQGTGA. V lost 4 bases to trimming and J lost 3 bases, with 9 bases between them. The CDR3 loop spans 13 amino acids. In nucleotides, the CDR3 is TGTGCCAGCAGCTCAAACAGGGACACTGAAGCTTTCTTT. It encodes CASSSNRDTEAFF.

The V gene is TRBV5-1, the J gene TRBJ2-3, with a weak D call TRBD1 (5 bases). The CDR3 extends over 14 amino acids. Germline V gives CDR1 SGHRS, CDR2 YFSETQ. With 2 bases removed from V and 6 bases from J, the gap between germline ends came to 13 bases. CDR3: CASSFGRGPDTQYF. The CDR3 nucleotides are TGCGCCAGCAGCTTCGGTAGGGGTCCGGATACGCAGTATTTT.